The rows below give T cell receptor beta chains drawn from one sample of a study of blood T cell repertoires in COVID-19. Here immunoSEQ multiplex PCR was the method, and the copy in TCRdb shows in-frame clones only, minus some. The sample shows a few hundred thousand clones, about 79% of them seen only once. Sequencing was carried out using peripheral blood. All receptors derive from a woman in her thirties or forties who had recovered from COVID-19. The CDR3 runs from the conserved cysteine through the conserved F or W. A D gene is named only where the DNA matches it firmly. Some rows mark clone size as missing; the rest say once, few, many or name a class of expanded clone.

.	TRBV7-8	TRBJ2-7	TRBD1	CASSYSGQGAYEQYF	TGTGCCAGCAGCTATTCGGGACAGGGGGCATACGAGCAGTACTTC
once	TRBV28	TRBJ2-6	TRBD1	CASSTGGPPSGANVLTF	TGTGCCAGCAGTACAGGGGGGCCCCCATCTGGGGCCAACGTCCTGACTTTC
.	TRBV6-5	TRBJ2-7	TRBD2	CASSSPSGVSSYEQYF	TGTGCCAGCAGTTCCCCAAGCGGGGTAAGCTCCTACGAGCAGTACTTC
.	TRBV6-2/TRBV6-3	TRBJ1-1	.	CASSYSARMNTEAFF	TGTGCCAGCAGTTACTCGGCAAGAATGAACACTGAAGCTTTCTTT
once	TRBV5-8	TRBJ2-5	.	CASSLWIAGLETQYF	TGTGCCAGCAGCTTATGGATTGCCGGGTTGGAGACCCAGTACTTC
.	TRBV7-2	TRBJ1-5	TRBD1	CASSARQGAAQHF	TGTGCCAGCAGCGCAAGACAGGGGGCAGCCCAGCATTTT
.	TRBV7-8	TRBJ2-7	.	CASSWTSRTYEQYF	TGTGCCAGCAGCTGGACATCTCGAACCTACGAGCAGTACTTC
.	TRBV6-5	TRBJ2-3	TRBD2	CASSHGRDRTDTQYF	TGTGCCAGCAGTCACGGGAGGGACCGCACAGATACGCAGTATTTT
.	TRBV7-2	TRBJ2-7	.	CASSSFNGYEQYF	TGTGCCAGCAGCTCCTTTAACGGCTACGAGCAGTACTTC
.	TRBV29-1	TRBJ2-1	.	CSAPTGGGGYNEQFF	TGCAGCGCCCCGACGGGGGGCGGAGGGTACAATGAGCAGTTCTTC
.	TRBV4-3	TRBJ1-5	TRBD1	CASSQDVFGTGMGQPQHF	TGCGCCAGCAGCCAAGATGTTTTTGGGACAGGGATGGGTCAGCCCCAGCATTTT
.	TRBV29-1	TRBJ2-7	TRBD1	CSVVQGSDEQYF	TGCAGCGTTGTACAGGGGTCTGATGAGCAGTACTTC
.	TRBV7-9	TRBJ1-5	.	CASGGGFGNQPQHF	TGTGCCAGCGGGGGGGGTTTTGGCAATCAGCCCCAGCATTTT
.	TRBV3-1/TRBV3-2	TRBJ2-1	.	CASSQGRRGPHNEQFF	TGTGCCAGCAGCCAAGGTAGGCGGGGGCCCCACAATGAGCAGTTCTTC
once	TRBV4-1	TRBJ2-7	.	CASGETATYEQYF	TGCGCCAGCGGTGAGACAGCAACCTACGAGCAGTACTTC
.	TRBV7-9	TRBJ1-1	TRBD1	CASSLHRDSLLNTEAFF	TGTGCCAGCAGCTTACATCGGGACAGCTTGCTTAACACTGAAGCTTTCTTT
.	TRBV2	TRBJ2-7	.	CASSVGNGGPPNF	TGTGCCAGCAGTGTGGGAAACGGGGGGCCACCGAACTTC
.	TRBV3-1/TRBV3-2	TRBJ2-3	.	CASSQDMGGVDTQYF	TGTGCCAGCAGCCAAGATATGGGGGGAGTGGATACGCAGTATTTT
.	TRBV6-2/TRBV6-3	TRBJ1-2	TRBD1	CASSHWGQGIRGYTF	TGTGCCAGCAGTCACTGGGGACAGGGGATTCGTGGCTACACCTTC
many	TRBV7-9	TRBJ2-3	TRBD1	CASSSGQGTTDTQYF	TGTGCCAGCAGCTCCGGACAGGGGACTACAGATACGCAGTATTTT
.	TRBV10-3	TRBJ1-5	.	CAISESIQGQPQHF	TGTGCCATCAGTGAGTCGATCCAGGGCCAGCCCCAGCATTTT
.	TRBV10-3	TRBJ1-1	.	CAISESTRAGMNTEAFF	TGTGCCATCAGTGAGTCGACTAGGGCTGGTATGAACACTGAAGCTTTCTTT